Below, one TCR beta chain is given with its context. Trimming cost V 4 bases and J 2 bases, with 4 bases left between them. This CDR3 contains 12 residues. Per germline, CDR1 SGHDT and CDR2 YYEEEE. This sample was taken from a study of CD8+ T cells in alopecia areata. cDNA serving as the sequencing template came from extracted, reverse transcribed RNA. Method: immunoSEQ multiplex PCR; TCRdb's copy keeps in-frame clones and lacks some. This sample has 120,000 to 150,000 clones, with 75% to 85% found just once. Treatment in this sample: oral pan-JAK inhibitor, 5-10 mg twice daily. This specimen consisted of CD8+ T cells sorted from blood, obtained at week 4, from a patient treated with tofacitinib. This chain uses TRBV5-6 with TRBJ2-1; no clear D gene. This receptor was identified in a human donor with alopecia areata. This chain's CDR3 is CASSRPYNEQFF. The CDR3 coding sequence is TGTGCCAGCAGCCGACCCTACAATGAGCAGTTCTTC.